Reported below is one T cell receptor beta chain. As yet, its antigen is unknown. Lymphocytes from graft epithelium and lamina propria were isolated. This entry belongs to a study of graft-versus-host responses after intestinal transplantation. Whole-study context: The whole recipient group had anti-thymocyte globulin induction followed by tacrolimus and steroids for around 3 years.

Study results and caveats: Declining HvG levels early post-transplant were linked to peak circulating GvH clone levels. Allografts of patients with graft-donor T cell macrochimerism showed high graft-versus-host to host-versus-graft clone ratios. The authors found GvH clones in recipient marrow, some appearing first in ileum or blood.

V lost 5 bases and J lost 1, with 7 bases in between. CDR1 and CDR2 (germline): SGHTA, FQGNSA. The CDR3 totals 13 residues. Sequencing was performed with immunoSEQ multiplex PCR; in TCRdb, only in-frame clones are kept and a portion is missing. Among over 7,500 clones listed, roughly 71% were seen once. This receptor was taken from a human patient who received an intestinal transplant, so some T cells may come from the graft donor. This sample comprised ileum tissue, obtained 450 to 480 days after intestinal transplantation. The chain couples TRBV7-2 to TRBJ2-3, with unresolved D. In DNA form, the CDR3 reads TGTGCCAGCAGCCTGGACGGCACAGATACGCAGTATTTT. This encodes CASSLDGTDTQYF.